This T cell receptor beta chain is from a study of CXCR3-negative and CXCR3-positive naive CD8 T cells. Study summary: The dataset comprises 110 million to 150 million TRB reads in total, with about 1.5 +/- 0.3 million reads per library.

The germline gives CDR1 SGHAT, CDR2 FQNNGV. The CDR3 has 12 residues. Findings and caveats of the study: Naive cells that were CXCR3-positive had more hydrophobic TRB CDR3s (compared with CXCR3-negative naive cells). Cryopreserved PBMCs had partly decreased CXCR3 expression; fresh PBMCs were used in most assays.

Libraries of TRB cDNA were made by 5' RACE and carried UMIs. TCRdb derives one entry per CDR3 protein from the 5' RACE reads, leaving out DNA. The sample table includes about 120,000 distinct CDR3 sequences. Points on this clonotype: The antigen is not known.

Cells that were CD45RO-CCR7+CD27+CD95- constituted naive CD8+ T cells. The sequencing input was naive CXCR3- CD8+ T cells from blood. Subset described: CD45RO-CCR7+CD27+CD95- naive CD8+ T cells lacking CXCR3 (TNR3-). This chain links TRBV11-2 with TRBJ2-1. This TCR came from a human donor in good health. Some clones in this sample may be carry-over from other donors' samples. CDR3 sequence reads: CASSYSFNEQFF. Based on the CDR3 plus reference TRBV11-2 and TRBJ2-1, the full variable domain is EAGVAQSPRYKIIEKRQSVAFWCNPISGHATLYWYQQILGQGPKLLIQFQNNGVVDDSQLPKDRFSAERLKGVDSTLKIQPAKLEDSAVYLCASSYSFNEQFFGPGTRLTVL.